This entry concerns a single T cell receptor (beta chain). The specificity of this receptor is unknown. No clone much larger than this one lies a single base away; base qualities are absent. The CDR3, cysteine through phenylalanine, is 14 amino acids long. CDR3 DNA is the only sequence kept; it has 42 bases, read in frame from the first base. Sequences LNHDA (CDR1) and SQIVND (CDR2) are obtained from the germline V gene (reference sequence). V is pared back by 7 bases and J by 9 bases, with 16 bases lying between the germline termini. Libraries of naive CD8 T cells were built from anywhere between roughly 19,000 and 1,000,000 sorted cells, with 10%, 30% or 50% of the purified RNA used. Naive CD8 T cells, defined as CD8+CD4-CCR7+CD45RA+, were FACS-sorted into RLT Plus buffer on a BD FACSAria II. More than 8 TCR copies' worth of Jurkat RNA were spiked into about 20,000-1,000,000 naive CD8 T cell samples to test detection sensitivity. Enrichment of CD8 T cells was done with RosetteSep CD8+ T Cell Enrichment Cocktail plus Ficoll-Paque, and ACK red cell lysis came afterward.

Library preparation used PCR. For sequencing, a NextSeq 500 was employed. Preparation of bulk TCR libraries followed a previously described approach, with the TCR primers listed in Table S5. Purification of total RNA was performed with the Qiagen AllPrep DNA/RNA kit. Before any analysis, reads coming from multiple sequencing runs of the same library were combined into one pool. Per the original workflow: Reads were retained only if an exact TCR constant sequence was present, and the retained reads were trimmed to 150 nt and grouped according to their 12-nt molecular barcodes. Reads in each barcode group were sub-clustered using a 15% Levenshtein threshold, and a quality-weighted consensus sequence was built for each RNA molecule. Non-functional sequences were removed, as were lower-count sequences one edit away from another. Barcode sub-clusters with fewer than 20% of the maximum read count were removed, based on fitting two negative binomial distributions. Starting from the raw public reads, TCRdb applied fastp trimming at Q25, assembled clones with MiXCR and retained in-frame beta chains. Entries are consolidated by CDR3 protein sequence, retaining the most common genes and DNA. The V and J calls come from TCRdb's annotation, not from the publication. This sample lists under 100,000 distinct CDR3 sequences; around a quarter were detected once. 0.6% to 0.9% of the sample rests with the top ten.

These data come from a study of molecular identifiers for immune sequencing clone quantification listed by TCRdb under 2018. Regarding the complete study: In a replicate experiment, RNA from roughly 18,000 or 92,000 naive CD8 T cells was split into five aliquots, four of which were sequenced. The study was a methods study using CD8 T cells to benchmark molecular-identifier clustering-based TCR repertoire sequencing (MIDCIRS) and TCR RNA copy counting.

The research as a whole found: The naive libraries included spiked-in Jurkat TCR RNA (around 9 copies' worth), and this Jurkat TCR RNA is not part of the donor repertoire. In CMV-specific effector cells, clones with more than 20 RNA copies accounted for over 98% of molecules, whereas in naive cells such clones accounted for under 1%. The sizes of highly expanded clones could end up underestimated when identical TCR molecules share a barcode. When barcode sub-clustering was omitted, TCR diversity was inflated by chimeric consensus sequences, with chimeras reaching as high as 47%. Modeling gave 3 to 3.5 recovered TCR RNA copies per cell versus 8 to 10 by digital PCR, implying around 33% capture efficiency. Even against a background of some 920,000 naive CD8 T cells, spiked-in Jurkat TCR RNA amounting to a single cell's worth was reported to be detectable.

The receptor comes from a human donor in good health. Some libraries in this study had Jurkat cell RNA spiked in. The chain is encoded by TRBV19 joined to TRBJ1-6, with TRBD1 as a weak D call on 5 bases. Sequencing used naive CD8+ T cells from blood, with Jurkat cell RNA spiked in. The cell subset or site label of this sample denotes: FACS-sorted CD8+CD4-CCR7+CD45RA+ naive T cells. The CDR3 region: CASNPGTEISPLHF. The nucleotides are TGTGCCAGTAACCCCGGGACGGAAATTTCACCCCTCCACTTT. With all but the CDR3 taken from the reference TRBV19 and TRBJ1-6 genes, the full variable domain is: DGGITQSPKYLFRKEGQNVTLSCEQNLNHDAMYWYRQDPGQGLRLIYYSQIVNDFQKGDIAEGYSVSREKKESFPLTVTSAQKNPTAFYLCASNPGTEISPLHFGNGTRLTVT.